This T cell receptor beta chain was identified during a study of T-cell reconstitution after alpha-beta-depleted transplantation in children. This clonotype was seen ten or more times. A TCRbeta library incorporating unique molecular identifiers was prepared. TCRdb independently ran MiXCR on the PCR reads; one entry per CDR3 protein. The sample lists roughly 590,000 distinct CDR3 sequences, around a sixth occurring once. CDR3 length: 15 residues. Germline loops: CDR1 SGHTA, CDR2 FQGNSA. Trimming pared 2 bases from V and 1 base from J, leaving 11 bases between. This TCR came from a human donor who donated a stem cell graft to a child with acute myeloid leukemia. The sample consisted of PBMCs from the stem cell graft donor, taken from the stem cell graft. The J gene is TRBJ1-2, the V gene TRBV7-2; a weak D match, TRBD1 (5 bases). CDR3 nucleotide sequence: TGTGCCAGCAGCTTAAAGGCCAGGGATAACTATGGCTACACCTTC. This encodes CASSLKARDNYGYTF.